This T cell receptor (beta chain) derives from a study of blood T cell repertoires in COVID-19. Whole-study context: Samples of COVID-19 (acute and convalescent) were obtained from the United States, Italy and Spain. The cDNA or gDNA used as material had been derived from T cells, B-cell-depleted T cells, or PBMCs.

In germline, CDR1 is SEHNR, CDR2 FQNEAQ (reference sequence). Unmatched junction bases numbered 11, after V lost 4 bases and J lost 2 bases. The CDR3 spans 18 residues. Original analysis: Reference gene primers were amplified, and this amplification served to estimate nucleated cell counts. Sequenced by immunoSEQ multiplex PCR; TCRdb stores in-frame clones only, minus some. V and J calls and clone size are those listed in that table; D and trimming were worked out from the DNA. In the table there are 65,000 to 85,000 clones, around three quarters of which are singletons. The chain is built from TRBV7-9 and TRBJ1-3, with 10 bases aligning to TRBD1. Sequencing used peripheral blood. The receptor was isolated from a man between 50 and 59 years old with active or convalescent COVID-19. The CDR3 sequence is CASSWSGQGLETGNTIYF. The CDR3 DNA reads as TGTGCCAGCAGCTGGTCGGGACAGGGGCTGGAAACTGGAAACACCATATATTTT.